Presented here are 10 T cell receptor beta chains from one specimen sequenced in a study of T cells in Graves' hyperthyroidism and ophthalmopathy. RNA transcripts yielded amplified TCR beta CDR3 regions. When the TCR CDR3 underwent first-round RT-PCR, the HTBI primer set was used. From the multiplex PCR reads, TCRdb called clonotypes with MiXCR, one entry per CDR3 protein. This table has around 600,000 distinct CDR3 sequences, roughly 15% appearing once. Sequenced input: blood. Source of these receptors: a woman aged 45-65 years with Graves' ophthalmopathy.

This clonotype was recorded at least ten times. V and J are TRBV5-1 and TRBJ2-3, with 9 bases aligning to TRBD1. From germline, CDR1 is SGHRS and CDR2 YFSETQ. The CDR3 spans 16 residues. The ends lost 5 bases at V and 0 bases at J; junction bases unmatched: 7. DNA for the CDR3: TGCGCCAGCAGTTCCGACAGGGGGGATAGCACAGATACGCAGTATTTT. This translates into CASSSDRGDSTDTQYF.

Ten or more counts support this clonotype. The chain couples TRBV7-9 to TRBJ2-7, with D unresolved. V gave up 1 base and J gave up 3 bases, with 10 bases separating them. Germline CDR1 is SEHNR and CDR2 is FQNEAQ (reference sequence). CDR3 size: 14 residues. The CDR3 region has the DNA TGTGCCAGCAGCTTAGGTGAGAGATTCTACGAGCAGTACTTC. Protein sequence: CASSLGERFYEQYF.

At least ten counts were recorded for this clonotype. The chain recombines TRBV20-1 with TRBJ1-1, with a weak D call TRBD1 (6 bases). Germline V lookup: CDR1 DFQATT, CDR2 SNEGSKA (reference sequence). Trimming took 5 bases from V and 4 from J, leaving 14 bases between them. This CDR3 spans 13 amino acids. CDR3 sequence: CSASQQGGTEAFF. In DNA form, the CDR3 reads TGCAGTGCTTCACAACAGGGTGGCACTGAAGCTTTCTTT.

Points on this clonotype: Possible read error: a much larger clone is one base away. V and J are TRBV10-3 and TRBJ2-1, with 7 bases lining up with TRBD1. Germline loops: CDR1 ENHRY, CDR2 SYGVKD. This CDR3 is built from 14 residues. Written as DNA, the CDR3 is TGTGCCATCAGTCCGGGACAGATAGACAATGAGCACTTCTTC. The encoded protein is CAISPGQIDNEHFF.

There are a few counts of this clonotype. This sequence joins TRBV28 and TRBJ2-4; TRBD1 agrees at 9 bases. Germline loops: CDR1 MDHEN, CDR2 SYDVKM. Trimming at V came to 6 bases and at J to 3 bases, leaving 9 bases not matched to a gene. There are 16 residues in the CDR3. The CDR3 DNA is TGTGCCAGCAGCCTTCGGGGACAGGGCTACAAAAACATTCAGTACTTC. Protein sequence: CASSLRGQGYKNIQYF.

This rearrangement joins TRBV29-1 to TRBJ1-1; D gene unclear. Germline V gene lookup returns CDR1 SQVTM and CDR2 ANQGSEA. Trimming shortened V by 7 bases and J by 1 base, and 4 bases separated the two germline ends. The CDR3 spans 10 residues. The CDR3 loop reads CSGQNTEAFF. CDR3 nucleotide sequence: TGCAGCGGCCAGAACACTGAAGCTTTCTTT.

This rearrangement joins TRBV7-8 to TRBJ2-3; TRBD2 aligns across 7 bases. The J segment lost 2 bases and the V segment lost 0 bases, leaving 8 bases of the junction unmatched. CDR3 size: 17 residues. Germline lookup yields CDR1 SGHVS and CDR2 FQNEAQ. This CDR3 is CASSLARTRVDTDTQYF. The CDR3 region has the DNA TGTGCCAGCAGCTTAGCGCGGACTAGGGTTGACACAGATACGCAGTATTTT.

In its sample, this clonotype was seen many times. J is TRBJ2-1 and V is TRBV7-3, with 8 positions matching TRBD2. This CDR3 contains 14 residues. Germline V lookup: CDR1 SGHTA, CDR2 FQGTGA. With 4 bases clipped from V and 9 bases from J, the junction kept 8 bases outside the gene matches. The CDR3 spells CASSSYGGGIEQFF. DNA of the CDR3: TGTGCCAGCAGCTCGTACGGGGGGGGAATTGAGCAGTTCTTC.

The V call is TRBV5-1, the J call TRBJ2-3; maybe TRBD1 (7 bases). The CDR3 has 18 residues. Germline V gives CDR1 SGHRS, CDR2 YFSETQ. Between the trimmed V and J ends, which lost 2 bases and 3 bases, there was a span of 22 bases. CDR3 coding DNA: TGCGCCAGCAGCTTCTGGGCAGGGGGGACCTCAGGAACAGATACGCAGTATTTT. It translates to CASSFWAGGTSGTDTQYF.

The rearrangement links TRBV28 to TRBJ1-6, with 10 positions matching TRBD1. V dropped 6 bases and J dropped 9; count of bases not matched to a gene: 11. In germline, CDR1 is MDHEN, CDR2 SYDVKM. The CDR3 has 16 amino acids. DNA of the CDR3: TGTGCCAGCAGCCTAGGAAGCCGGGACAGGGGTTCACCCCTCCACTTT. Translating gives CASSLGSRDRGSPLHF.